Listed here are 26 T cell receptor beta chains from one sample, sequenced in a study of blood T cell repertoires in COVID-19. Libraries were prepared by immunoSEQ multiplex PCR; TCRdb keeps only in-frame clonotypes and omits some of them. The sample has 150,000 to 200,000 clones, around 81% seen once. The sample was peripheral blood. Source of these receptors: a man aged 55-75 years with active or convalescent COVID-19.

V usage is TRBV28 and J usage is TRBJ1-5, with no clear D. Germline-derived CDR1 and CDR2 are MDHEN and SYDVKM. Trimming removed 4 bases at V and 0 bases at J, with 13 bases between. This CDR3 region has 16 residues. The CDR3 coding sequence is TGTGCCAGCAGTTGGGCAGGTGCCTATAGCAATCAGCCCCAGCATTTT. This sequence encodes CASSWAGAYSNQPQHF.

V and J are TRBV15 and TRBJ2-7, with 7 bases lining up with TRBD1. V shed 4 bases and J 2 bases; nucleotides not matched to a gene: 8. CDR3 length: 15 residues. The germline CDR1 and CDR2 sequences are LNHNV and YYDKDF (reference sequence). CDR3 loop: CATSTAGTVPYEQYF. DNA of the CDR3: TGTGCCACCAGCACTGCCGGGACAGTTCCCTACGAGCAGTACTTC.

J is TRBJ2-1 and V is TRBV12-3 or TRBV12-4; D remains unclear. This CDR3 region has 13 residues. Trimming left V 1 base short and J 6 bases short, with 7 bases between. CDR3: CASSLVQPNEQFF. In DNA form, the CDR3 reads TGTGCCAGCAGTTTAGTACAGCCCAATGAGCAGTTCTTC.

The V call is TRBV5-1, the J call TRBJ2-2, with 9 nucleotides matching TRBD1. CDR1 and CDR2 (germline): SGHRS, YFSETQ. This CDR3 has 15 amino acids. V was clipped by 4 bases and J by 8 bases; unmatched bases: 9. CDR3 amino acids: CASSARTGVVGELFF. CDR3 DNA sequence: TGCGCCAGCAGCGCACGGACAGGGGTGGTAGGGGAGCTGTTTTTT.

The chain recombines TRBV7-2 with TRBJ1-2, with 7 bases identical to TRBD1. J was trimmed by 4 bases and V by 1 base; bases with no gene match: 3. This CDR3 has 14 amino acids. Per the germline V gene, CDR1 is SGHTA and CDR2 is FQGNSA. The CDR3 is CASSLGTGVYGYTF. The CDR3 nucleotides read TGTGCCAGCAGCTTAGGGACAGGCGTCTATGGCTACACCTTC.

The chain combines TRBV28 with TRBJ1-2; 10 bases agree with TRBD1. Germline V gene data show CDR1 as MDHEN and CDR2 as SYDVKM. The CDR3 covers 14 residues. The ends lost 3 bases at V and 2 bases at J; junction bases unmatched: 0. The CDR3 nucleotides read TGTGCCAGCAGTTTGGACAGGGGGAACTATGGCTACACCTTC. Translation gives CASSLDRGNYGYTF.

V usage is TRBV5-1 and J usage is TRBJ1-6, with D perhaps TRBD1 (6 bases). The V and J ends lost 4 bases and 8 bases respectively, with 7 bases between them. CDR3 length: 12 residues. The germline CDR1 and CDR2 sequences are SGHRS and YFSETQ. This CDR3 reads CASSAGDSPLHF. The CDR3 DNA reads as TGCGCCAGCAGCGCAGGGGATTCACCCCTCCACTTT.

The V and J genes are TRBV14 and TRBJ2-3, with D possibly matching TRBD2 (6 bases). Germline V gene data show CDR1 as SGHDN and CDR2 as FVKESK. This CDR3 comprises 15 residues. V dropped 3 bases and J dropped 4 bases, with 14 bases sitting between them. The chain's CDR3 is CASSQAGSRADTQYF. The CDR3 DNA reads TGTGCCAGCAGCCAGGCGGGGAGTAGGGCAGATACGCAGTATTTT.

The V gene is TRBV3-1 (or the pseudogene TRBV3-2), the J gene TRBJ1-1, with D hard to call. CDR1 is LGHDT, CDR2 YNNKEL, per germline (reference sequence). Trimming pared 4 bases from V and 4 bases from J, leaving 7 bases between. This CDR3 has 12 amino acids. The DNA for the CDR3 is TGTGCCAGCAGCCCCAGCGGCACTGAAGCTTTCTTT. This gives the protein CASSPSGTEAFF.

This clone was seen a few times. The chain recombines TRBV14 with TRBJ2-2, with 11 bases that match TRBD1. This CDR3 region has 18 residues. Germline V lookup: CDR1 SGHDN, CDR2 FVKESK. Trimming at V came to 7 bases and at J to 3 bases, leaving 13 bases not matched to a gene. The CDR3 DNA reads TGTGCCAGCACCAGCGGACAGGGGGCCAGGGAGGACACCGGGGAGCTGTTTTTT. Protein: CASTSGQGAREDTGELFF.

This clone was detected ten times or more. The chain has TRBV6-5 and TRBJ2-2, with D unclear. The CDR3 is made up of 15 amino acids. Trimming removed 0 bases at V and 5 bases at J, with 10 bases between. Germline values: CDR1 MNHEY, CDR2 SVGAGI. CDR3 residues: CASSYSVSGTGELFF. The CDR3, as DNA: TGTGCCAGCAGTTACTCAGTCTCCGGGACCGGGGAGCTGTTTTTT.

The chain is built from TRBV9 and TRBJ2-1, with D possibly being TRBD2 (5 bases). Germline CDR1 is SGDLS and CDR2 is YYNGEE. This CDR3 spans 16 amino acids. V lost 0 bases to trimming and J lost 8 bases, with 18 bases between them. The CDR3 DNA reads as TGTGCCAGCAGCGTAGAGGTGGGAGTAGTTATCGATGAGCAGTTCTTC. Its translation: CASSVEVGVVIDEQFF.

The table lists this clone with a few counts. The chain recombines TRBV6-5 with TRBJ2-2, with no clear D. Per germline, CDR1 MNHEY and CDR2 SVGAGI. The CDR3 contains 14 residues. V lost 0 bases to trimming and J lost 4 bases, with 6 bases between them. The CDR3 is CASSYSSRTGELFF. The CDR3 DNA sequence: TGTGCCAGCAGTTACTCCTCCCGCACCGGGGAGCTGTTTTTT.

The chain couples TRBV19 to TRBJ2-5, with D perhaps matching TRBD2 (6 bases). V was trimmed by 7 bases and J by 3 bases, leaving 12 bases between them. This CDR3 region has 13 residues. Germline assignment: CDR1 LNHDA and CDR2 SQIVND (reference sequence). The CDR3 nucleotides read TGTGCCAGTAATGGTGGGGGGAAAGAGACCCAGTACTTC. Its protein is CASNGGGKETQYF.

The CDR3 loop reads CASRVSGRPGELFF. For the CDR3, the DNA is TGCGCCAGCAGGGTTAGCGGGAGACCCGGGGAGCTGTTTTTT. The chain links TRBV4-1 to TRBJ2-2, with 9 bases fitting TRBD2. Germline loops: CDR1 MGHRA, CDR2 YSYEKL. The V and J ends lost 6 bases and 6 bases, in that order; junction bases with no gene match: 5. CDR3 length: 14 amino acids.

The chain employs TRBV18 and TRBJ2-3; TRBD2 aligns across 11 bases. The CDR3 is made up of 16 amino acids. Germline CDR1 KGHSH, CDR2 LQKENI. V lost 3 bases and J lost 1; bases outside the gene matches: 3. The chain's CDR3 is CASSPISGRGTDTQYF. DNA of the CDR3: TGTGCCAGCTCACCGATTAGCGGGAGGGGCACAGATACGCAGTATTTT.

This clone was recorded a few times. V gene TRBV18 combines with J gene TRBJ1-2; 7 bases are shared with TRBD1. The CDR3 is 15 residues long. CDR1 and CDR2 (germline): KGHSH, LQKENI. Trimming took 4 bases from V and 2 from J; bases not matched to a gene: 7. The CDR3 nucleotides read TGTGCCAGCTCACTGGGACAGTCCTCGAACTATGGCTACACCTTC. Its translation: CASSLGQSSNYGYTF.

V usage is TRBV6-1 and J usage is TRBJ1-2; possibly TRBD1 for D (5 bases). Germline-derived CDR1 and CDR2 are MNHNS and SASEGT. Trimming took off 2 bases at V and 6 bases at J, with 13 bases between the two ends. The CDR3 loop spans 14 amino acids. CDR3: CASSENGGIDGYTF. CDR3 coding DNA: TGTGCCAGCAGTGAAAACGGGGGGATTGATGGCTACACCTTC.

This clone was counted a few times. The chain combines TRBV28 with TRBJ2-7, with D maybe TRBD1 (7 bases). The CDR3 length is 15 residues. The germline V gene encodes CDR1 MDHEN and CDR2 SYDVKM. Between the trimmed V and J ends, which lost 6 bases and 3 bases, there was a span of 18 bases. CDR3 sequence reads: CASRPTAGQNYEQYF. CDR3 DNA sequence: TGTGCCAGCAGACCCACTGCGGGACAGAACTACGAGCAGTACTTC.

This chain links TRBV6-6 with TRBJ1-1; tentatively, D is TRBD1 (5 bases). The CDR3 totals 15 residues. The V end was cut by 4 bases, the J end by 0 bases, with 12 bases between. In germline, CDR1 is MNHNY, CDR2 SVGAGI (reference sequence). CDR3 region: CASSSRQTMNTEAFF. CDR3 DNA: TGTGCCAGCAGTTCTCGACAGACCATGAACACTGAAGCTTTCTTT.

The chain combines TRBV5-1 with TRBJ2-3, with no clear D. The ends were cut back, 1 base at V and 4 bases at J, with 7 bases in the middle. Germline V lookup: CDR1 SGHRS, CDR2 YFSETQ. The CDR3 contains 13 residues. The CDR3 nucleotides are TGCGCCAGCAGCTTGAAATCAGCAGATACGCAGTATTTT. Encoded protein: CASSLKSADTQYF.

This sequence joins TRBV10-3 and TRBJ1-6; a weak D match, TRBD1 (6 bases). V gave up 0 bases and J gave up 1 base, with 7 bases separating them. CDR1 and CDR2 from the germline V gene are ENHRY and SYGVKD. This CDR3 contains 16 residues. CDR3 loop: CAISESRGSYNSPLHF. CDR3 in DNA: TGTGCCATCAGTGAGTCCAGGGGATCCTATAATTCACCCCTCCACTTT.

V usage is TRBV15 and J usage is TRBJ1-4; TRBD1 matches at 8 bases. The CDR3 has 14 residues. Germline CDR1 and CDR2: LNHNV and YYDKDF (reference sequence). The V and J ends lost 5 bases and 6 bases, in that order; junction bases with no gene match: 5. The CDR3 DNA is TGTGCCACCAGCTTGGACAGGGCGGATGAAAAACTGTTTTTT. Protein sequence: CATSLDRADEKLFF.

J is TRBJ1-3 and V is TRBV10-3, with TRBD1 as a possible D gene (5 bases). The CDR3 runs to 14 residues. Trimming removed 8 bases from V and 1 base from J, with 12 bases in between. The germline CDR1 and CDR2 sequences are ENHRY and SYGVKD. As DNA, the CDR3 is TGTGCCATCCGTTCGGGGGATTCTGGAAACACCATATATTTT. This encodes CAIRSGDSGNTIYF.

The chain recombines TRBV7-6 with TRBJ1-1, with D unresolved. CDR3 length: 10 amino acids. Trimming removed 11 bases at V and 4 bases at J, with 8 bases between. Germline V gene sequence: CDR1 SGHVS, CDR2 FNYEAQ. CDR3 bases: TGTGCCTCCGCGGGCACTGAAGCTTTCTTT. Residues: CASAGTEAFF.

The rearrangement links TRBV3-1 (or the pseudogene TRBV3-2) to TRBJ1-1, with no clear D. Per germline, CDR1 LGHDT and CDR2 YNNKEL (reference sequence). The CDR3 is made up of 13 amino acids. V was pared by 7 bases and J by 6 bases, with 15 bases between. Written as DNA, the CDR3 is TGTGCCAGCAATCCGGGTCGGGGATCTGAAGCTTTCTTT. Translation gives CASNPGRGSEAFF.